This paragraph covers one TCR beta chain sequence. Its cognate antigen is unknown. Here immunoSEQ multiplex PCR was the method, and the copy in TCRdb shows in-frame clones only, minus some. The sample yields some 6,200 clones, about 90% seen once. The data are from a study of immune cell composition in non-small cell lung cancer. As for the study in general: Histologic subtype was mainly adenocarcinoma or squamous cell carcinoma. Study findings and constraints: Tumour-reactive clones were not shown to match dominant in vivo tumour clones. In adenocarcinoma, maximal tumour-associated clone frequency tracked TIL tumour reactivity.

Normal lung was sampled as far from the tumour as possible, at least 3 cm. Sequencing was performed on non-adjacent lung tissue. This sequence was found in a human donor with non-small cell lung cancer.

CDR3: CSVEGGLYGYTF. CDR3 nucleotide sequence: TGCAGCGTTGAGGGGGGACTCTATGGCTACACCTTC. The chain is built from TRBV29-1 and TRBJ1-2; a weak D match, TRBD1 (5 bases). Trimming took off 3 bases at V and 4 bases at J, with 9 bases between the two ends. Looked up from germline, CDR1 is SQVTM and CDR2 is ANQGSEA. The CDR3 is made up of 12 amino acids.